This T cell receptor beta chain originates from a study of T cells in women clearing cervical HPV infection. Study-level information: Cases were women with histologically confirmed HPV16-related CIN3 or worse, including 2 invasive cancers. For cases, blood was sampled a median 149 days after lesion detection, interquartile range roughly 80 to 200 days. Notes on the study in general: Associations may precede or follow infection; HPV-specific or memory T cells were not isolated.

In regard to this clone: Its antigen is unidentified. The read falls 3 residues short of the CDR3 end, and the missing part is taken from the germline J gene.

Genomic DNA, averaging approximately 1,200 ng per sample, yielded TCR beta CDR3 via immunoSEQ. Sequencing was performed with immunoSEQ multiplex PCR; in TCRdb, only in-frame clones are kept and a portion is missing. In all, the sample yields fewer than 30,000 clones. J gave up 5 bases and V 2 bases, and 10 bases lay outside the gene matches. Germline assignment: CDR1 KGHDR and CDR2 SFDVKD. The CDR3 extends over 17 amino acids. V and J are TRBV24-1 and TRBJ2-1; 8 bases map to TRBD1. The source is a woman between 18 and 70 years old with a cervical HPV16 infection that either progressed to CIN3+ or cleared (not recorded which). Sequenced: blood buffy coat. CDR3 DNA, as far as it was read: TGTGCCACCAGTGATTGGCAGGACAGGGTGGGACACAATGAG. Protein sequence: CATSDWQDRVGHNE. The full CDR3 protein is CATSDWQDRVGHNEQFF.